This TCR beta chain was profiled in a study of T cell repertoires in cytomegalovirus infection. Whole-study context: CMV infection and matching HLA type were both indicated by public TCR beta signatures.

Each CDR3 protein gets one entry after TCRdb re-called the reads with MiXCR. The sample lists over 150,000 distinct CDR3 sequences, roughly a sixth seen once, with 20% to 25% in the top ten. V dropped 3 bases and J dropped 7 bases, with 16 bases sitting between them. The CDR3 is 14 residues long. This clonotype turned up a few times. Its antigen is unknown. Whole-study findings and limits: HLA-C-restricted CMV-specific TCR beta clonotypes were dominant in the ex vivo response. Accumulated public TCR beta family frequency recognized individuals carrying CMV together with the relevant HLA.

Sequences were obtained from CD8+ T cells from PBMCs. The chain couples TRBV12-3 or TRBV12-4 to TRBJ2-7; D is perhaps TRBD1 or TRBD2 (5 bases each). The sequence came from a human donor in good health (CMV status not recorded). Some clones in this sample may be carry-over from other donors' samples. The CDR3 DNA reads as TGTGCCAGCAGTTTGGAAGGGGCCTGGGGGGAGCAGTACTTC. It codes for CASSLEGAWGEQYF.